This is a list of T cell receptor beta chains from one sample in a study of blood T cell repertoires in COVID-19. The table came from immunoSEQ multiplex PCR; TCRdb's copy has only in-frame clones and leaves some out. The sample carries some 180,000 clones, 70% to 90% recorded once. The material sequenced was peripheral blood. All receptors derive from a woman older than 75 with COVID-19, enrolled during active disease. The CDR3 runs from the conserved cysteine through the conserved F or W. D genes are given only for firm matches. Rows may omit the clone size; those that give it use once, few, many or a size class.

j_gene,d_gene,v_gene,len,abundance,CDR3aa,CDR3nt
TRBJ2-3,NA,TRBV6-5,16,NA,CASSYVGQGAADTQYF,TGTGCCAGCAGTTACGTCGGGCAAGGGGCAGCAGATACGCAGTATTTT
TRBJ1-2,NA,TRBV12-3/TRBV12-4,13,NA,CASSPGSVLGYTF,TGTGCCAGCAGCCCGGGTTCAGTTCTTGGCTACACCTTC
TRBJ1-2,TRBD1,TRBV18,14,NA,CASSPTGANYGYTF,TGTGCCAGCTCACCTACAGGGGCAAACTATGGCTACACCTTC
TRBJ2-7,TRBD2,TRBV27,15,NA,CASSSRAGGPYEQYF,TGTGCCAGCAGTTCGAGAGCGGGAGGGCCGTACGAGCAGTACTTC
TRBJ2-5,TRBD2,TRBV9,15,NA,CASSVASGIQETQYF,TGTGCCAGCAGCGTTGCTAGCGGGATACAAGAGACCCAGTACTTC
TRBJ2-3,NA,TRBV7-6,15,once,CASSLADRLTDTQYF,TGTGCCAGCAGCTTAGCTGACAGGCTCACAGATACGCAGTATTTT
TRBJ2-7,NA,TRBV10-3,13,NA,CAISGAGNDEQYF,TGTGCCATCAGTGGCGCGGGAAACGACGAGCAGTACTTC
TRBJ2-7,TRBD2,TRBV11-2,19,NA,CASSSLPGLAGLKGYEQYF,TGTGCCAGCAGCTCCTTGCCGGGACTAGCGGGCCTAAAGGGTTACGAGCAGTACTTC
TRBJ1-5,TRBD1,TRBV18,16,NA,CASSPPGQGANRAQHF,TGTGCCAGCTCACCACCCGGACAGGGGGCGAATCGGGCCCAGCATTTT
TRBJ1-3,NA,TRBV6-5,15,NA,CASRFDRTAGNTIYF,TGTGCCAGCAGGTTCGACAGGACCGCTGGAAACACCATATATTTT
TRBJ1-6,NA,TRBV4-3,16,NA,CASSRLGSSYNSPLHF,TGCGCCAGCAGCAGACTAGGGAGCTCCTATAATTCACCCCTCCACTTT
TRBJ2-2,NA,TRBV6-5,12,NA,CASSQNTGELFF,TGTGCCAGCTCCCAGAACACCGGGGAGCTGTTTTTT
TRBJ2-6,NA,TRBV4-3,18,NA,CASSQDPQGNSGANVLTF,TGCGCCAGCAGCCAAGATCCGCAGGGCAACTCTGGGGCCAACGTCCTGACTTTC
TRBJ2-1,NA,TRBV18,16,NA,CASSLIWASEDNEQFF,TGTGCCAGCTCCCTTATCTGGGCATCGGAGGACAATGAGCAGTTCTTC
TRBJ1-5,NA,TRBV19,13,few,CASSDNRNQPQHF,TGTGCCAGTAGCGACAACCGCAATCAGCCCCAGCATTTT
TRBJ1-3,TRBD1,TRBV5-4,16,few,CASSFGTGRSGNTIYF,TGTGCCAGCAGCTTCGGGACAGGGCGCTCTGGAAACACCATATATTTT
TRBJ1-4,NA,TRBV6-5,11,NA,CASSGDNKLFF,TGTGCCAGCAGCGGAGATAATAAACTGTTTTTT
TRBJ2-5,TRBD1,TRBV7-9,15,NA,CASSAWTGGQETQYF,TGTGCCAGCAGCGCCTGGACAGGGGGCCAGGAGACCCAGTACTTC
TRBJ1-5,NA,TRBV19,16,NA,CASSIGGGWGNQPQHF,TGTGCCAGTAGTATAGGTGGGGGCTGGGGCAATCAGCCCCAGCATTTT
TRBJ2-5,TRBD1,TRBV6-6,14,NA,CASSYGQGQETQYF,TGTGCCAGCAGTTACGGACAGGGCCAAGAGACCCAGTACTTC